The sequence of this TCR beta chain was determined in a study of cytomegalovirus exposure and HLA in healthy donors. The PCR made use of 60 Vbeta and 13 Jbeta primers. The table came from immunoSEQ multiplex PCR; TCRdb's copy has only in-frame clones and leaves some out. Among 170,000 or so clones listed, approximately 80% were seen once. This clone came up once. CDR1 is MNHNS, CDR2 SASEGT, per germline. Trimming took off 3 bases at V and 4 bases at J, with 12 bases between the two ends. CDR3 length equals 14 residues. The chain uses TRBV6-1 and TRBJ1-1; D unclear. The clonotype comes from a young man in good health and CMV-seronegative. Sample: PBMCs. The CDR3 coding sequence is TGTGCCAGCAGTGAGTTGGGCTCGAGCACTGAAGCTTTCTTT. It translates to CASSELGSSTEAFF.